These 28 T cell receptor beta chains were sequenced from one sample in a study of beta chain features in type 1 diabetes. Study results and caveats: TCRB CDR3s from Type 1 diabetes patients were moderately but significantly shorter in all four CD4+ subsets.

These TCRs' antigens remain unknown. Isolated RNA was reverse transcribed in full, so expressed TCRB transcripts were sequenced. Libraries were prepared by immunoSEQ multiplex PCR; TCRdb keeps only in-frame clonotypes and omits some of them. The table records 160,000 or so clones, around 9% of them present only once. Sequencing input: central memory CD4+ T cells from blood. These TCRs come from a woman aged 25 to 39 with type 1 diabetes.

The rearrangement joins TRBV11-2 to TRBJ2-5, with no clear D. The CDR3 extends over 11 amino acids. CDR1 is SGHAT, CDR2 FQNNGV, per germline. Trimming stripped 3 bases from V and 5 bases from J, with 4 bases between. The CDR3 nucleotides are TGTGCCAGCAGCTTCTACGAGACCCAGTACTTC. It specifies CASSFYETQYF.

The V gene is TRBV11-2, the J gene TRBJ2-7, with D tentatively TRBD2 (5 bases). Trimming shortened V by 1 base and J by 6 bases, and 13 bases separated the two germline ends. Germline V gene lookup returns CDR1 SGHAT and CDR2 FQNNGV. The CDR3 contains 14 residues. The CDR3 is CASSLGYQSGEQYF. The CDR3 DNA is TGTGCCAGCAGCTTAGGATACCAGAGCGGCGAGCAGTACTTC.

Only a few counts were recorded for this clone. J is TRBJ1-4 and V is TRBV5-4, with TRBD1 matching 10 bases. Germline V CDR1 and CDR2: SGHNT, YYREEE (reference sequence). CDR3 length: 15 residues. J gave up 8 bases and V 4 bases, and 8 bases lay outside the gene matches. CDR3 coding DNA: TGTGCCAGCAGCCGAACTGGACAGGGGGAGGAAAAACTGTTTTTT. It codes for CASSRTGQGEEKLFF.

V and J are TRBV29-1 and TRBJ2-1; TRBD1 matches 8 bases. CDR1 and CDR2 from the germline V gene are SQVTM and ANQGSEA. The CDR3 runs 13 residues. Trimming took 5 bases from V and 2 from J; bases not matched to a gene: 2. The CDR3 protein is CSVQDRAYNEQFF. The CDR3 nucleotides are TGCAGCGTTCAGGACAGGGCCTACAATGAGCAGTTCTTC.

The chain couples TRBV5-6 to TRBJ1-1; TRBD1 aligns across 7 bases. The V and J ends lost 4 bases and 7 bases, in that order; junction bases with no gene match: 13. The CDR3 contains 15 residues. The germline V gene encodes CDR1 SGHDT and CDR2 YYEEEE. The CDR3 sequence is CASSTPRTGGIEAFF. CDR3 bases: TGTGCCAGCAGCACCCCCAGGACAGGAGGGATTGAAGCTTTCTTT.

There are a few counts of this clone. V usage is TRBV2 and J usage is TRBJ2-5; 9 nucleotides agree with TRBD2. The germline CDR1 and CDR2 sequences are SNHLY and FYNNEI. The CDR3 contains 12 residues. V shed 10 bases, J shed 4 bases, and the junction held 4 bases outside the gene matches. The CDR3 is CATKTSGETQYF. The DNA of the CDR3 is TGTGCCACCAAGACTAGCGGAGAGACCCAGTACTTC. The variable domain in full, with the rest retrieved from reference TRBV2 and TRBJ2-5, is EPEVTQTPSHQVTQMGQEVILRCVPISNHLYFYWYRQILGQKVEFLVSFYNNEISEKSEIFDDQFSVERPDGSNFTLKIRSTKLEDSAMYFCATKTSGETQYFGPGTRLLVL.

V is TRBV30 and J is TRBJ2-2, with 8 nucleotides matching TRBD2. Germline V gives CDR1 GTSNPN, CDR2 SVGIG (reference sequence). The CDR3 spans 14 residues. V gave up 4 bases and J gave up 5 bases; unmatched junction bases: 6. CDR3 sequence reads: CAWKFSGSTGELFF. The CDR3 DNA follows: TGTGCCTGGAAGTTCAGCGGGAGTACCGGGGAGCTGTTTTTT.

This clone was detected only a few times. The chain joins TRBV7-3 to TRBJ2-5; D ambiguous. The V gene lost 5 bases and the J gene lost 2 bases, with 9 bases spanning the gap. The CDR3 totals 13 residues. Germline lookup yields CDR1 SGHTA and CDR2 FQGTGA. The chain's CDR3 is CASSLTEQETQYF. CDR3 in DNA: TGTGCCAGCAGCCTGACTGAGCAAGAGACCCAGTACTTC.

The chain employs TRBV5-1 and TRBJ1-1, with TRBD1 matching over 9 bases. Germline loops: CDR1 SGHRS, CDR2 YFSETQ. V shed 3 bases, J shed 1 base, and the junction held 4 bases outside the gene matches. The CDR3 covers 15 residues. The CDR3 spells CASSSRTGENTEAFF. CDR3 nucleotides: TGCGCCAGCAGCTCGAGGACAGGGGAGAACACTGAAGCTTTCTTT.

This clone came up a few times. For the CDR3, the DNA is TGTGCCAGCAGCTCGTACAATCAGCCCCAGCATTTT. As protein: CASSSYNQPQHF. V usage is TRBV25-1 and J usage is TRBJ1-5, with D unresolved. The CDR3 is 12 amino acids. CDR1 MGHDK and CDR2 SYGVNS come from the germline V gene. The germline V and J ends were trimmed by 6 bases and 3 bases, with 6 bases remaining between them.

This clone was recorded a few times. This chain joins TRBV2 and TRBJ2-5; TRBD1 matches at 8 bases. CDR1 SNHLY and CDR2 FYNNEI come from the germline V gene. Trimming cost V 7 bases and J 2 bases; bases outside gene matches: 6. The CDR3 contains 14 residues. The CDR3 region has the DNA TGTGCCAGCATCCGGGACAGGTGGCAAGAGACCCAGTACTTC. Translated: CASIRDRWQETQYF.

J is TRBJ2-3 and V is TRBV6-4; 10 positions agree with TRBD2. The CDR3 length is 16 residues. Germline V gene lookup returns CDR1 MRHNA and CDR2 SNTAGT. The trim removed 4 bases at V and 3 bases at J, leaving 7 bases unmatched. CDR3 loop: CASSAIAGGRTDTQYF. The CDR3 DNA reads TGTGCCAGCAGTGCTATAGCGGGAGGCAGGACAGATACGCAGTATTTT.

The chain joins TRBV18 to TRBJ1-2; D remains ambiguous. The CDR3 runs 13 residues. The germline V and J ends were trimmed by 3 bases and 8 bases, with 13 bases remaining between them. Germline V lookup: CDR1 KGHSH, CDR2 LQKENI. CDR3 loop: CASSPDGRIGYTF. As DNA, the CDR3 is TGTGCCAGCTCACCCGACGGGAGGATAGGCTACACCTTC.

V gene TRBV18 combines with J gene TRBJ2-7; D is undetermined. Per the germline V gene, CDR1 is KGHSH and CDR2 is LQKENI. The CDR3 has 13 amino acids. Trimming removed 4 bases from V and 2 bases from J, with 9 bases in between. CDR3 amino acids: CASSLGSAYEQYF. As DNA, the CDR3 is TGTGCCAGCTCACTGGGCAGTGCCTACGAGCAGTACTTC.

This clone turned up a few times. The chain couples TRBV30 to TRBJ2-7; TRBD2 agrees at 9 bases. V dropped 5 bases and J dropped 5; count of bases not matched to a gene: 7. From germline, CDR1 is GTSNPN and CDR2 SVGIG (reference sequence). This CDR3 is built from 13 residues. CDR3 bases: TGTGCCTGGGCGGGAGGGCCTAGCCACGAGCAGTACTTC. It translates to CAWAGGPSHEQYF. The whole variable domain, remainder taken from reference TRBV30 and TRBJ2-7, is SQTIHQWPATLVQPVGSPLSLECTVEGTSNPNLYWYRQAAGRGLQLLFYSVGIGQISSEVPQNLSASRPQDRQFILSSKKLLLSDSGFYLCAWAGGPSHEQYFGPGTRLTVT.

About this clone itself: Additional DNA sequences in this sample encode the identical CDR3. The chain couples TRBV11-1 to TRBJ2-3, with no clear D. Germline V CDR1 and CDR2: SGHAT, FQDESV (reference sequence). V was cut by 3 bases and J by 4 bases, with 11 bases left in between. The CDR3 is 14 residues long. CDR3 protein: CASSLARQSDTQYF. CDR3 DNA sequence: TGTGCCAGCAGCTTGGCGCGGCAGTCAGATACGCAGTATTTT.

The chain combines TRBV14 with TRBJ2-5, with 8 positions matching TRBD1. Per the germline V gene, CDR1 is SGHDN and CDR2 is FVKESK. Germline trimming cut 2 bases from V and 5 bases from J; bases unmatched to any gene: 7. The CDR3 is made up of 15 amino acids. CDR3 sequence reads: CASSQLAGGMETQYF. CDR3 bases: TGTGCCAGCAGCCAATTAGCAGGGGGCATGGAGACCCAGTACTTC.

This clone was counted a few times. The chain uses TRBV5-1 and TRBJ2-2; TRBD2 might be the D (5 bases). The CDR3 has 16 residues. The germline CDR1 and CDR2 sequences are SGHRS and YFSETQ. Trimming took 5 bases from V and 0 from J, leaving 14 bases between them. The CDR3 bases are TGCGCCAGCAGATTACACCGGGGATCGAACACCGGGGAGCTGTTTTTT. This codes for CASRLHRGSNTGELFF. The full variable domain, completed using reference TRBV5-1 and TRBJ2-2, is KAGVTQTPRYLIKTRGQQVTLSCSPISGHRSVSWYQQTPGQGLQFLFEYFSETQRNKGNFPGRFSGRQFSNSRSEMNVSTLELGDSALYLCASRLHRGSNTGELFFGEGSRLTVL.

This clone was detected only a few times. This chain uses TRBV5-6 with TRBJ2-5; 10 nucleotides agree with TRBD2. Germline CDR1 is SGHDT and CDR2 is YYEEEE. J lost 7 bases, V lost 2 bases, and 11 bases had no gene match. The CDR3 covers 16 residues. CDR3 amino acids: CASSLEREGSLGTQYF. The CDR3 DNA is TGTGCCAGCAGCTTAGAGCGGGAGGGTTCGTTGGGGACCCAGTACTTC. The full variable domain, its missing parts supplied by reference TRBV5-6 and TRBJ2-5, is DAGVTQSPTHLIKTRGQQVTLRCSPKSGHDTVSWYQQALGQGPQFIFQYYEEEERQRGNFPDRFSGHQFPNYSSELNVNALLLGDSALYLCASSLEREGSLGTQYFGPGTRLLVL.

The gene calls are TRBV7-3 and TRBJ2-5; D is perhaps TRBD1 (6 bases). Germline V CDR1 and CDR2: SGHTA, FQGTGA. The CDR3 covers 15 residues. V was cut by 5 bases and J by 5 bases, with 18 bases left in between. The CDR3 is CASSATAGESETQYF. In DNA form, the CDR3 reads TGTGCCAGCAGCGCTACGGCAGGGGAGTCGGAGACCCAGTACTTC.

The chain employs TRBV7-8 and TRBJ2-6; 7 bases match TRBD1. The CDR3 is 15 amino acids. Germline trimming cut 5 bases from V and 2 bases from J; bases unmatched to any gene: 3. The V gene's germline CDR1 is SGHVS and CDR2 FQNEAQ. The CDR3: CASSRDRTGANVLTF. CDR3 DNA: TGTGCCAGCAGCCGGGACAGAACTGGGGCCAACGTCCTGACTTTC.

This clone was detected a few times. The CDR3 spells CSGGDREKDYGYTF. DNA for the CDR3: TGCAGCGGGGGGGACAGGGAGAAAGACTATGGCTACACCTTC. The rearrangement uses TRBV29-1 and TRBJ1-2, with 9 bases aligning to TRBD1. V trimming: 7 bases; J trimming: 3 bases; junction bases outside the gene matches: 9. The CDR3 consists of 14 residues. In germline, CDR1 is SQVTM, CDR2 ANQGSEA.

There are a few counts of this clone. V gene TRBV14 combines with J gene TRBJ2-1; 7 nucleotides line up with TRBD2. The V segment lost 4 bases and the J segment 5 bases; nucleotides outside the gene matches: 11. This CDR3 region has 16 residues. CDR1 is SGHDN and CDR2 is FVKESK in the germline V gene. CDR3 DNA: TGTGCCAGCAGCCGGCGGGAGTGGTTGCGAGACAATGAGCAGTTCTTC. It specifies CASSRREWLRDNEQFF.

This clone appeared a few times. The chain combines TRBV19 with TRBJ2-1, with D possibly TRBD1 on 6 matching bases. The V gene lost 1 base and the J gene lost 11 bases, with 12 bases spanning the gap. The CDR3 runs 13 residues. The V gene's germline CDR1 is LNHDA and CDR2 SQIVND (reference sequence). Here the CDR3 DNA reads TGTGCCAGTAGTATAGGCAATACAGGGAAGCAGTTCTTC. Translation gives CASSIGNTGKQFF.

The rearrangement links TRBV4-2 to TRBJ2-7; no clear D gene. V was shortened by 0 bases and J by 2 bases, with 5 bases between the two germline ends. The CDR3 has 13 amino acids. Germline lookup yields CDR1 LGHNA and CDR2 YNFKEQ. This CDR3 reads CASSQDQTYEQYF. CDR3 coding DNA: TGTGCCAGCAGCCAAGATCAGACCTACGAGCAGTACTTC.

The rearrangement links TRBV6-6 to TRBJ2-7; D is perhaps TRBD2 (6 bases). The CDR3 consists of 12 residues. With 6 bases removed from V and 6 bases from J, the gap between germline ends came to 12 bases. In germline, CDR1 is MNHNY, CDR2 SVGAGI (reference sequence). This chain's CDR3 is CASRHRRGEQYF. Here the CDR3 DNA reads TGTGCCAGCAGGCACCGGAGGGGCGAGCAGTACTTC.

This clone was observed a few times. One junction end disagrees with the germline gene, perhaps due to a read error. The V gene is TRBV11-2, the J gene TRBJ1-2; TRBD1 is a possible D gene (6 bases). Germline V CDR1 and CDR2: SGHAT, FQNNGV. This CDR3 has 12 amino acids. The CDR3 DNA follows: TGTGCCAGCAGCTTAGATAGGGAGACAGGTTTTTTC. It codes for CASSLDRETGFF.

CDR3 loop: CASSPRAGETQYF. The CDR3 nucleotides are TGTGCCAGCAGTCCTCGGGCAGGGGAGACCCAGTACTTC. The chain carries TRBV7-9 and TRBJ2-5; D is perhaps TRBD1 (5 bases). This CDR3 comprises 13 residues. V lost 6 bases, J lost 5 bases, and 13 bases lay in between. Germline lookup yields CDR1 SEHNR and CDR2 FQNEAQ (reference sequence).